The 21 T cell receptor beta chains in this list originate from one sample, sequenced in a study of blood T cell repertoires in COVID-19. The method was immunoSEQ multiplex PCR; TCRdb's version includes in-frame clones alone and lacks a portion of them. The table shows under 25,000 clones, with around 84% occurring only once. Sequenced input: peripheral blood. Receptors originate from a woman aged 80 or over with acute or convalescent COVID-19.

CDR3 nucleotide sequence: TGTGCCAGCAGTTCAGACAGATTACACACCGGGGAGCTGTTTTTT. It specifies CASSSDRLHTGELFF. This sequence joins TRBV2 and TRBJ2-2, with D perhaps matching TRBD1 (5 bases). CDR3 length: 15 residues. Per the germline V gene, CDR1 is SNHLY and CDR2 is FYNNEI. V lost 5 bases and J lost 3, with 13 bases in between.

This chain joins TRBV30 and TRBJ1-6; 7 positions agree with TRBD1. Germline V gives CDR1 GTSNPN, CDR2 SVGIG (reference sequence). The length of the CDR3 is 15 residues. V lost 7 bases and J lost 0; bases outside the gene matches: 6. Here the CDR3 reads CAYNRGSSYNSPLHF. CDR3 coding DNA: TGTGCCTATAACAGGGGAAGCTCCTATAATTCACCCCTCCACTTT.

The rearrangement joins TRBV4-1 to TRBJ1-1; 10 positions agree with TRBD1. Germline CDR1 and CDR2: MGHRA and YSYEKL. The CDR3 spans 16 residues. With 6 bases clipped from V and 8 bases from J, the junction kept 15 bases outside the gene matches. The CDR3 DNA follows: TGCGCCAGCAGAACTCTTTTGACAGGGGGCAAGGGCGAAGCTTTCTTT. Translated, it gives CASRTLLTGGKGEAFF.

The chain links TRBV7-2 to TRBJ1-2; perhaps TRBD1 as D (6 bases). Germline lookup yields CDR1 SGHTA and CDR2 FQGNSA. With 5 bases removed from V and 5 bases from J, the gap between germline ends came to 9 bases. The CDR3 has 12 residues. As DNA, the CDR3 is TGTGCCAGCAGCCCCCAGGGGTATGGCTACACCTTC. This gives the protein CASSPQGYGYTF.

This rearrangement joins TRBV6-6 to TRBJ1-2; 7 nucleotides align to TRBD1. The CDR3 is 15 residues long. The trim removed 5 bases at V and 4 bases at J, leaving 10 bases unmatched. Germline lookup yields CDR1 MNHNY and CDR2 SVGAGI (reference sequence). In nucleotides, the CDR3 is TGTGCCAGCAGTCAGGCCAGGGGGTCCAGCTATGGCTACACCTTC. It specifies CASSQARGSSYGYTF.

The chain has TRBV6-1 and TRBJ2-7, with D possibly being TRBD1 (5 bases). With 1 base removed from V and 2 bases from J, the gap between germline ends came to 9 bases. Looked up from germline, CDR1 is MNHNS and CDR2 is SASEGT. This CDR3 is built from 14 residues. The CDR3 nucleotides read TGTGCCAGCAGTGAAGGGGCAGGGCCCTACGAGCAGTACTTC. Translating it yields CASSEGAGPYEQYF.

This sequence joins TRBV9 and TRBJ2-1; D may be TRBD2 (6 bases). The germline gives CDR1 SGDLS, CDR2 YYNGEE. V was shortened by 0 bases and J by 9 bases, with 13 bases between the two germline ends. The CDR3 is 14 residues long. Here the CDR3 reads CASSVVGTSPEQFF. The CDR3 DNA reads as TGTGCCAGCAGCGTAGTCGGCACTAGCCCTGAGCAGTTCTTC.

The rearrangement joins TRBV19 to TRBJ1-2; a weak D match, TRBD1 (6 bases). The V and J ends lost 3 bases and 6 bases respectively, with 14 bases between them. The CDR3 extends over 14 amino acids. Germline CDR1 and CDR2: LNHDA and SQIVND (reference sequence). The CDR3 protein is CASSIPGARDGYTF. CDR3 sequence (DNA): TGTGCCAGTAGTATCCCAGGGGCAAGGGATGGCTACACCTTC.

This rearrangement joins TRBV6-5 to TRBJ1-2; 9 positions agree with TRBD1. V shed 8 bases and J 8 bases; nucleotides not matched to a gene: 3. Germline V lookup: CDR1 MNHEY, CDR2 SVGAGI. This CDR3 is 11 amino acids long. Written as DNA, the CDR3 is TGTGCCAGCGGGACAGGGTCAGGCTACACCTTC. Protein: CASGTGSGYTF.

The J gene is TRBJ2-3, the V gene TRBV3-1 (or the pseudogene TRBV3-2), with a possible D match to TRBD1 (6 bases). Trimming left V 2 bases short and J 0 bases short, with 6 bases between. The length of the CDR3 is 14 residues. CDR1 and CDR2 (germline): LGHDT, YNNKEL (reference sequence). This CDR3 is CASSQRGSTDTQYF. For the CDR3, the DNA is TGTGCCAGCAGCCAAAGGGGGAGCACAGATACGCAGTATTTT.

This clone was counted between two and nine times. This chain uses TRBV18 with TRBJ1-2; D is ambiguous. The CDR3 loop spans 15 amino acids. Deletions cut 6 bases from V and 7 bases from J, with 21 bases between. The germline CDR1 and CDR2 sequences are KGHSH and LQKENI. The CDR3 nucleotides are TGTGCCAGCTCCCCTCCTGAAGGACTACGGTCTGGCTACACCTTC. Its translation is CASSPPEGLRSGYTF. Full variable domain (rest looked up from reference TRBV18 and TRBJ1-2): NAGVMQNPRHLVRRRGQEARLRCSPMKGHSHVYWYRQLPEEGLKFMVYLQKENIIDESGMPKERFSAEFPKEGPSILRIQQVVRGDSAAYFCASSPPEGLRSGYTFGSGTRLTVV.

The chain is built from TRBV3-1 (or the pseudogene TRBV3-2) and TRBJ1-2, with 8 bases that match TRBD1. This CDR3 has 14 residues. Germline V gives CDR1 LGHDT, CDR2 YNNKEL (reference sequence). With 5 bases clipped from V and 2 bases from J, the junction kept 4 bases outside the gene matches. The CDR3 DNA reads TGTGCCAGCAGCGACAGGGGCCGGAACTATGGCTACACCTTC. Translated: CASSDRGRNYGYTF.

The chain uses TRBV7-9 and TRBJ2-3, with D possibly TRBD1 on 6 matching bases. The CDR3 runs 15 residues. Germline V gene data show CDR1 as SEHNR and CDR2 as FQNEAQ (reference sequence). V lost 5 bases to trimming and J lost 2 bases, with 14 bases between them. The CDR3 here is CASSPGTLHTDTQYF. In DNA form, the CDR3 reads TGTGCCAGCAGCCCCGGGACATTACACACAGATACGCAGTATTTT.

V is TRBV19 and J is TRBJ2-7; 10 nucleotides line up with TRBD1. The CDR3 consists of 15 residues. V dropped 5 bases and J dropped 0; count of bases not matched to a gene: 4. CDR1 LNHDA and CDR2 SQIVND come from the germline V gene (reference sequence). The CDR3 loop reads CASSARTGGSYEQYF. The CDR3 DNA follows: TGTGCCAGTAGTGCCAGGACAGGGGGCTCCTACGAGCAGTACTTC.

This rearrangement joins TRBV4-1 to TRBJ2-7; TRBD2 matches at 8 bases. Germline V gene data show CDR1 as MGHRA and CDR2 as YSYEKL. The CDR3 runs 18 residues. V shed 0 bases and J 6 bases; nucleotides not matched to a gene: 16. CDR3 DNA: TGCGCCAGCAGCCAAGATTTCGGAAGCGGGAGAGGTAGGAGCGAGCAGTACTTC. Residues: CASSQDFGSGRGRSEQYF.

V usage is TRBV3-1 (or the pseudogene TRBV3-2) and J usage is TRBJ2-2; no clear D gene. V was trimmed by 3 bases and J by 8 bases, leaving 7 bases between them. This CDR3 is 12 amino acids long. CDR1 is LGHDT, CDR2 YNNKEL, per germline (reference sequence). The DNA for the CDR3 is TGTGCCAGCAGCCATTTGTCTGGGGAGCTGTTTTTT. Translation: CASSHLSGELFF.

The chain recombines TRBV27 with TRBJ1-5; 7 nucleotides match TRBD1. V lost 5 bases, J lost 2 bases, and 6 bases stayed unmatched. CDR1 MNHEY and CDR2 SMNVEV come from the germline V gene (reference sequence). The CDR3 covers 15 residues. The CDR3: CASSGGQFGNQPQHF. In DNA form, the CDR3 reads TGTGCCAGCAGTGGGGGACAGTTTGGCAATCAGCCCCAGCATTTT.

The chain is built from TRBV18 and TRBJ2-7, with 10 bases fitting TRBD1. Trimming cost V 3 bases and J 6 bases; bases outside gene matches: 5. Germline V gene sequence: CDR1 KGHSH, CDR2 LQKENI. The CDR3 length is 14 residues. The CDR3 bases are TGTGCCAGCTCACCCGGACAGGGGGGATTCGAGCAGTACTTC. It translates to CASSPGQGGFEQYF.

This clone was detected only a few times. V usage is TRBV5-4 and J usage is TRBJ1-6; 10 nucleotides match TRBD1. V was pared by 4 bases and J by 7 bases, with 11 bases of the junction left unmatched. The CDR3 sequence is 17 residues long. CDR1 is SGHNT, CDR2 YYREEE, per germline (reference sequence). CDR3 amino acids: CASSRDRGPRSNSPLHF. In DNA, the CDR3 is TGTGCCAGCAGCAGGGACAGGGGACCCAGATCGAATTCACCCCTCCACTTT.

J is TRBJ2-7 and V is TRBV7-9, with 10 bases matching TRBD2. The trim removed 8 bases at V and 0 bases at J, leaving 7 bases unmatched. Germline CDR1 is SEHNR and CDR2 is FQNEAQ (reference sequence). This CDR3 spans 15 amino acids. The CDR3 is CASGWLAGVSYEQYF. The CDR3 DNA reads TGTGCCAGCGGATGGCTAGCGGGAGTCTCCTACGAGCAGTACTTC.

V and J are TRBV18 and TRBJ2-1; D may be TRBD2 (6 bases). V dropped 8 bases and J dropped 4 bases, with 21 bases sitting between them. The CDR3 sequence is 16 residues long. In germline, CDR1 is KGHSH, CDR2 LQKENI. CDR3: CASHNHVGTVYNEQFF. The CDR3 coding sequence is TGTGCCAGCCACAACCACGTGGGGACTGTTTACAATGAGCAGTTCTTC.